The 31 T cell receptor beta chains presented below share a single source sample, sequenced in a study of blood T cell repertoires in COVID-19 (dated by TCRdb to about 2020). The receptor library was made with the immunoSEQ multiplex PCR assay. Here the immuneACCESS table is served through TCRdb, limited to in-frame sequences with V and J called. Missing clones are a known gap in these copies; in checked studies unresolved V genes cover under half, and the rest lacks a known reason. Within this sample are 150,000 to 200,000 clones, with about 81% of them counted one time only. The ten top clones hold about 11% of the sample. The sequenced sample was peripheral blood. All receptors come from a man aged 55 to 70 with active or convalescent COVID-19.

This clone showed up just a few times. The chain has TRBV7-3 and TRBJ2-1; D ambiguous. Per the germline V gene, CDR1 is SGHTA and CDR2 is FQGTGA. This CDR3 comprises 18 residues. Between the trimmed V and J ends, which lost 2 bases and 5 bases, there was a span of 22 bases. This CDR3 is CASSLLHPDPYEDNEQFF. In DNA form, the CDR3 reads TGTGCCAGCAGCTTATTACACCCCGACCCCTACGAGGACAATGAGCAGTTCTTC.

The chain combines TRBV5-6 with TRBJ1-2; D gene unclear. Germline CDR1 reads SGHDT; CDR2 reads YYEEEE. V shed 3 bases and J shed 0 bases, with 15 bases lying between them. This CDR3 comprises 16 residues. The CDR3 DNA reads TGTGCCAGCAGCTCGACCCCAGGCCCTGCTAACTATGGCTACACCTTC. It translates to CASSSTPGPANYGYTF.

This rearrangement joins TRBV28 to TRBJ2-1, with a tentative D call TRBD2 (7 bases). Deletions cut 5 bases from V and 4 bases from J, with 18 bases between. The V gene's germline CDR1 is MDHEN and CDR2 SYDVKM. CDR3 size: 16 residues. The chain's CDR3 is CASSAPGQAGYNEQFF. The CDR3 nucleotides are TGTGCCAGCAGTGCGCCGGGACAAGCGGGGTACAATGAGCAGTTCTTC.

This chain connects TRBV18 to TRBJ2-7; TRBD2 matches 13 bases. V dropped 4 bases and J dropped 6; count of bases not matched to a gene: 6. Germline V lookup: CDR1 KGHSH, CDR2 LQKENI. The CDR3 consists of 15 residues. The CDR3 region is CASSLGLAGDPEQYF. The CDR3 coding sequence is TGTGCCAGCTCACTCGGACTAGCGGGAGACCCCGAGCAGTACTTC.

The J gene is TRBJ2-4, the V gene TRBV15; 10 bases line up with TRBD1. The CDR3 covers 14 residues. The V and J ends lost 0 bases and 11 bases, in that order; junction bases with no gene match: 4. CDR1 is LNHNV and CDR2 is YYDKDF in the germline V gene (reference sequence). This CDR3 is CATSREGQGGVQYF. CDR3 DNA sequence: TGTGCCACCAGCAGAGAAGGACAGGGGGGCGTTCAGTACTTC. Using reference TRBV15 and TRBJ2-4 for the parts outside the CDR3, the full variable domain is DAMVIQNPRYQVTQFGKPVTLSCSQTLNHNVMYWYQQKSSQAPKLLFHYYDKDFNNEADTPDNFQSRRPNTSFCFLDIRSPGLGDTAMYLCATSREGQGGVQYFGAGTRLSVL.

The count of this clone is one. V gene TRBV19 combines with J gene TRBJ2-3, with 7 positions matching TRBD2. There are 16 residues in the CDR3. Trimming took 0 bases from V and 1 from J; bases not matched to a gene: 4. CDR1 is LNHDA and CDR2 is SQIVND in the germline V gene (reference sequence). The CDR3 protein is CASSIEALAGTDTQYF. For the CDR3, the DNA is TGTGCCAGTAGTATAGAAGCCCTAGCGGGCACAGATACGCAGTATTTT.

The V and J genes are TRBV3-1 (or the pseudogene TRBV3-2) and TRBJ2-1; D perhaps matches TRBD2 (6 bases). Germline V lookup: CDR1 LGHDT, CDR2 YNNKEL (reference sequence). This CDR3 region has 14 residues. The ends were cut back, 4 bases at V and 6 bases at J, with 13 bases in the middle. CDR3 coding DNA: TGTGCCAGCAGCCTAAGGGAAGCGGGCAATGAGCAGTTCTTC. Its protein product is CASSLREAGNEQFF.

The chain couples TRBV16 to TRBJ2-7; a weak D match, TRBD2 (6 bases). Germline CDR1 KGHSY, CDR2 FQNENV. V dropped 4 bases and J dropped 2 bases, with 12 bases sitting between them. The CDR3 spans 14 residues. CDR3 bases: TGTGCCAGCAGCCTGTCTAGCGAGACCTACGAGCAGTACTTC. Translation: CASSLSSETYEQYF.

As DNA, the CDR3 is TGTGCCAGCAGCCCGGGACAGGCCAATTCACCCCTCCACTTT. As protein: CASSPGQANSPLHF. V gene TRBV7-3 combines with J gene TRBJ1-6; 8 nucleotides line up with TRBD1. This CDR3 has 14 amino acids. The germline V gene encodes CDR1 SGHTA and CDR2 FQGTGA. Unmatched junction bases numbered 4, after V lost 5 bases and J lost 7 bases.

The CDR3 sequence is CASSLDTGDYGYTF. The DNA for the CDR3 is TGTGCCAGCAGCTTAGACACAGGAGATTATGGCTACACCTTC. The chain couples TRBV11-2 to TRBJ1-2; possible D gene TRBD1, 5 bases. V was shortened by 0 bases and J by 5 bases, with 10 bases between the two germline ends. CDR1 and CDR2 from the germline V gene are SGHAT and FQNNGV. The CDR3 is 14 amino acids. Complete variable domain (other parts from reference TRBV11-2 and TRBJ1-2): EAGVAQSPRYKIIEKRQSVAFWCNPISGHATLYWYQQILGQGPKLLIQFQNNGVVDDSQLPKDRFSAERLKGVDSTLKIQPAKLEDSAVYLCASSLDTGDYGYTFGSGTRLTVV.

This sequence joins TRBV7-2 and TRBJ2-7; TRBD1 matches 10 bases. The germline CDR1 and CDR2 sequences are SGHTA and FQGNSA. After removal of 0 bases from V and 4 bases from J, the junction contained 3 bases not matched to a gene. The CDR3 totals 15 residues. The CDR3 DNA sequence: TGTGCCAGCAGCTTAGCGGGACAGGGGTGGTACGAGCAGTACTTC. As protein: CASSLAGQGWYEQYF.

This clone was detected only once. The chain joins TRBV15 to TRBJ1-1; no definite D call. The CDR3 covers 15 residues. V was clipped by 0 bases and J by 3 bases, with 11 bases between them. Germline V gene data show CDR1 as LNHNV and CDR2 as YYDKDF (reference sequence). The CDR3 loop reads CATSRDWEGHTEAFF. The CDR3 nucleotides read TGTGCCACCAGCAGAGATTGGGAGGGTCACACTGAAGCTTTCTTT.

The gene calls are TRBV5-6 and TRBJ1-2, with TRBD1 as a possible D gene (6 bases). V shed 4 bases and J shed 5 bases, with 18 bases lying between them. The CDR3 has 15 amino acids. Germline CDR1 and CDR2: SGHDT and YYEEEE. As DNA, the CDR3 is TGTGCCAGCAGCCTGTCCACTGAACAGGGATATGGCTACACCTTC. This codes for CASSLSTEQGYGYTF.

J is TRBJ1-5 and V is TRBV6-5; no clear D. CDR1 and CDR2 (germline): MNHEY, SVGAGI. The CDR3 contains 15 residues. Trimming shortened V by 6 bases and J by 6 bases, and 18 bases separated the two germline ends. The CDR3 reads CASRKSVEPGQPQHF. Written as DNA, the CDR3 is TGTGCCAGCAGGAAAAGTGTAGAGCCTGGTCAGCCCCAGCATTTT.

This clone appeared once. This chain uses TRBV24-1 with TRBJ2-3; 14 nucleotides align to TRBD2. Germline CDR1 KGHDR, CDR2 SFDVKD. V shed 5 bases, J shed 3 bases, and the junction held 0 bases outside the gene matches. The CDR3 contains 15 residues. Written as DNA, the CDR3 is TGTGCCACCAGTGGGACTAGCGGGAGGACAGATACGCAGTATTTT. It codes for CATSGTSGRTDTQYF.

V is TRBV11-1 and J is TRBJ1-6; 7 nucleotides match TRBD1. The CDR3 contains 14 residues. Germline CDR1 SGHAT, CDR2 FQDESV (reference sequence). Trimming took 5 bases from V and 5 from J; bases not matched to a gene: 3. This CDR3 is CASSHRGNNSPLHF. The DNA of the CDR3 is TGTGCCAGCAGCCACAGGGGAAATAATTCACCCCTCCACTTT.

This chain links TRBV14 with TRBJ2-2; TRBD2 matches 11 bases. This CDR3 region has 16 residues. Germline-derived CDR1 and CDR2 are SGHDN and FVKESK. The V gene end was trimmed by 5 bases and the J gene end by 7 bases; junction bases not matched to a gene: 9. CDR3 DNA sequence: TGTGCCAGCAGCTTAACCGGGACTAGCGGAATCGGGGAGCTGTTTTTT. Translated, it gives CASSLTGTSGIGELFF.

The V gene is TRBV18, the J gene TRBJ2-3; TRBD1 is a possible D gene (6 bases). The V and J ends lost 1 base and 6 bases respectively, with 17 bases between them. The CDR3 runs 16 residues. The germline V gene encodes CDR1 KGHSH and CDR2 LQKENI. The CDR3 loop reads CASSPLVAGVGDTQYF. The CDR3 DNA is TGTGCCAGCTCACCACTCGTGGCAGGGGTAGGGGATACGCAGTATTTT.

The chain links TRBV27 to TRBJ2-3; 10 bases are shared with TRBD1. The CDR3 has 16 residues. The V segment lost 5 bases and the J segment 6 bases; nucleotides outside the gene matches: 11. Germline V gene data show CDR1 as MNHEY and CDR2 as SMNVEV (reference sequence). Here the CDR3 DNA reads TGTGCCAGCAGTAATCCGACAGGGGGCGTCTCGGATACGCAGTATTTT. This gives the protein CASSNPTGGVSDTQYF.

This clone was observed once. V usage is TRBV19 and J usage is TRBJ1-5, with 9 bases identical to TRBD1. This CDR3 spans 17 amino acids. CDR1 is LNHDA, CDR2 SQIVND, per germline (reference sequence). V was pared by 3 bases and J by 1 base, with 7 bases of the junction left unmatched. In DNA, the CDR3 is TGTGCCAGTAGTATTGGGACAGGGCGGGAAAGCAATCAGCCCCAGCATTTT. Protein sequence: CASSIGTGRESNQPQHF.

This clone was recorded once. The gene calls are TRBV18 and TRBJ2-3; 7 bases align to TRBD2. The length of the CDR3 is 16 residues. Unmatched junction bases numbered 7, after V lost 0 bases and J lost 4 bases. Looked up from germline, CDR1 is KGHSH and CDR2 is LQKENI. The CDR3 protein is CASSPPAGVSPDTQYF. The CDR3, as DNA: TGTGCCAGCTCACCACCGGCGGGAGTATCGCCAGATACGCAGTATTTT.

This chain links TRBV9 with TRBJ2-1; TRBD2 is a possible D gene (6 bases). The CDR3 covers 15 residues. V was trimmed by 3 bases and J by 1 base, leaving 11 bases between them. Germline CDR1 SGDLS, CDR2 YYNGEE. As DNA, the CDR3 is TGTGCCAGCAGCGCGCCGACTAGTTCCTACAATGAGCAGTTCTTC. This codes for CASSAPTSSYNEQFF.

The chain recombines TRBV28 with TRBJ1-2; the match to TRBD1 covers 7 bases. Germline loops: CDR1 MDHEN, CDR2 SYDVKM. V shed 3 bases, J shed 4 bases, and the junction held 8 bases outside the gene matches. This CDR3 comprises 15 residues. This chain's CDR3 is CASSFSDRDAYGYTF. DNA of the CDR3: TGTGCCAGCAGTTTCTCCGACAGGGACGCCTATGGCTACACCTTC.

This clone was recorded once. The V call is TRBV28, the J call TRBJ1-2, with a possible D match to TRBD1 (6 bases). This CDR3 has 13 residues. V dropped 6 bases and J dropped 6 bases, with 14 bases sitting between them. The germline CDR1 and CDR2 sequences are MDHEN and SYDVKM. The CDR3 loop reads CASRKGVTHGYTF. For the CDR3, the DNA is TGTGCCAGCAGAAAGGGGGTGACGCATGGCTACACCTTC.

This clone was detected only a few times. The chain carries TRBV12-3 or TRBV12-4 and TRBJ1-1; D gene uncertain. The V end was cut by 7 bases, the J end by 1 base, with 10 bases between. The CDR3 length is 13 residues. The CDR3 loop reads CASTRAENTEAFF. CDR3 in DNA: TGTGCCAGCACCCGCGCTGAGAACACTGAAGCTTTCTTT.

This chain links TRBV5-4 with TRBJ1-1, with D perhaps matching TRBD1 (6 bases). CDR1 is SGHNT and CDR2 is YYREEE in the germline V gene (reference sequence). The length of the CDR3 is 15 residues. V lost 3 bases, J lost 6 bases, and 18 bases lay in between. The CDR3 is CASSSNTGFGAEAFF. The CDR3 nucleotides are TGTGCCAGCAGCTCAAATACAGGGTTCGGCGCTGAAGCTTTCTTT.

DNA for the CDR3: TGTGCCAGCAACAACGGGCAGGGAGATACGCAGTATTTT. Translated: CASNNGQGDTQYF. The chain is built from TRBV28 and TRBJ2-3; TRBD1 is a possible D gene (5 bases). CDR1 is MDHEN and CDR2 is SYDVKM in the germline V gene. The ends were cut back, 7 bases at V and 5 bases at J, with 13 bases in the middle. The CDR3 totals 13 residues.

This clone was found a few times. This rearrangement joins TRBV19 to TRBJ1-3; a weak D match, TRBD1 (6 bases). The V end was cut by 9 bases, the J end by 4 bases, with 16 bases between. CDR1 LNHDA and CDR2 SQIVND come from the germline V gene (reference sequence). This CDR3 region has 14 residues. CDR3 in DNA: TGTGCCAGCACGGACAGATCGACGGGAAACACCATATATTTT. Encoded protein: CASTDRSTGNTIYF.

This clone was seen more than once but under ten times. The chain couples TRBV14 to TRBJ1-6, with D tentatively TRBD1 (6 bases). The CDR3 has 15 residues. Germline-derived CDR1 and CDR2 are SGHDN and FVKESK. V lost 2 bases and J 14 bases, leaving 19 bases between the germline ends. The DNA for the CDR3 is TGTGCCAGCAGCCAAAGGGCAGGTTCAGGGGCCACCCTCCACTTT. Amino acids: CASSQRAGSGATLHF.

The V gene is TRBV27, the J gene TRBJ2-1; unclear D gene. This CDR3 has 15 residues. Per the germline V gene, CDR1 is MNHEY and CDR2 is SMNVEV (reference sequence). V dropped 2 bases and J dropped 1 base, with 9 bases sitting between them. The CDR3 region is CASSLRQASYNEQFF. The CDR3 DNA sequence: TGTGCCAGCAGTTTAAGGCAGGCGTCCTACAATGAGCAGTTCTTC.

This clone was picked up one time. This chain connects TRBV29-1 to TRBJ1-4, with TRBD1 matching over 7 bases. This CDR3 has 15 residues. Germline V CDR1 and CDR2: SQVTM, ANQGSEA. V lost 6 bases and J lost 7; bases outside the gene matches: 14. Here the CDR3 reads CSVQGSQGDAEKLFF. CDR3 coding DNA: TGCAGCGTCCAAGGGAGTCAGGGGGACGCTGAAAAACTGTTTTTT.